Listed below are T cell receptor beta chains from one sample, sequenced in a study of T cell repertoires in cytomegalovirus infection. No antigens are known for them. Via MiXCR, TCRdb re-called the reads, giving one row per CDR3 protein. The table shows roughly 49,000 distinct CDR3 sequences, with roughly 22% occurring only once. Sequences were obtained from PBMCs, sequenced either directly or after in vitro stimulation (not recorded which). These receptors were obtained from a human donor in good health (CMV status not recorded). Some clones in this sample may be carry-over from other donors' samples. The CDR3 runs from the conserved cysteine through the conserved F or W. D genes are given only for firm matches. Clone size, where shown, is once, few, many, or a class for clones that have expanded.

j_gene: TRBJ2-1
d_gene: NA
abundance: few
v_gene: TRBV20-1
CDR3nt: TGCAGTCTTCCGGGACTCCGAACCTACAATGAGCAGTTCTTC
CDR3aa: CSLPGLRTYNEQFF

j_gene: TRBJ1-1
d_gene: TRBD1
abundance: many
v_gene: TRBV6-6
CDR3nt: TGTGCCAGCAGTTACCGGACAGGGGGGGATAGCCCCCCTGAAGCTTTCTTT
CDR3aa: CASSYRTGGDSPPEAFF

j_gene: TRBJ2-3
d_gene: NA
abundance: few
v_gene: TRBV11-3
CDR3nt: TGTGCCAGCAGCCCGGGGGAGGAGTATACGCAGTATTTT
CDR3aa: CASSPGEEYTQYF

j_gene: TRBJ2-1
d_gene: NA
abundance: many
v_gene: TRBV12-3/TRBV12-4
CDR3nt: TGTGCCAGCAGTGACGCTGAGCAGTTCTTC
CDR3aa: CASSDAEQFF

j_gene: TRBJ1-1
d_gene: NA
abundance: NA
v_gene: TRBV12-3/TRBV12-4
CDR3nt: TGTGCCAGCAGTTTACCCCCCCGAACTGAAGCTTTCTTT
CDR3aa: CASSLPPRTEAFF

j_gene: TRBJ1-1
d_gene: NA
abundance: many
v_gene: TRBV7-2
CDR3nt: TGTGCCAGCAGCTTAGAGGTCGACACTGAAGCTTTCTTT
CDR3aa: CASSLEVDTEAFF

j_gene: TRBJ2-1
d_gene: NA
abundance: many
v_gene: TRBV11-2
CDR3nt: TGTGCCAGCAACCAGGGATATGATGAGCAGTTCTTC
CDR3aa: CASNQGYDEQFF

j_gene: TRBJ2-7
d_gene: NA
abundance: many
v_gene: TRBV7-8
CDR3nt: TGTGCCAGCAGCTTAGTTGGGGTACAGGGGAGGTTACCCTCCTACGAGCAGTACTTC
CDR3aa: CASSLVGVQGRLPSYEQYF

j_gene: TRBJ2-3
d_gene: TRBD2
abundance: NA
v_gene: TRBV7-6
CDR3nt: TGTGCCAGCAGCTTAGAGGTAGCGGGAGATACGCAGTATTTT
CDR3aa: CASSLEVAGDTQYF

j_gene: TRBJ2-7
d_gene: NA
abundance: NA
v_gene: TRBV6-6
CDR3nt: TGTGCCAGCAGATTAAGAGGACGGAGCTACGAGCAGTACTTC
CDR3aa: CASRLRGRSYEQYF

j_gene: TRBJ1-2
d_gene: NA
abundance: NA
v_gene: TRBV6-5
CDR3nt: TGTGCCACGCCATGGGGTTCCACCTTC
CDR3aa: CATPWGSTF

j_gene: TRBJ1-1
d_gene: TRBD1
abundance: few
v_gene: TRBV9
CDR3nt: TGTGCCAGCGGTCAGGGGGGAATGACTGAAGCTTTCTTT
CDR3aa: CASGQGGMTEAFF

j_gene: TRBJ2-7
d_gene: NA
abundance: few
v_gene: TRBV20-1
CDR3nt: TGCAGTGCACCGAGCGTTCCCACCTCCTACGAGCAGTACTTC
CDR3aa: CSAPSVPTSYEQYF

j_gene: TRBJ2-7
d_gene: TRBD2
abundance: NA
v_gene: TRBV28
CDR3nt: TGTGCCAGCCGCCACGGGCTAGCGGGAGGGGTTGGAAAATACGAGCAGTACTTC
CDR3aa: CASRHGLAGGVGKYEQYF

j_gene: TRBJ2-1
d_gene: TRBD2
abundance: many
v_gene: TRBV28
CDR3nt: TGTGCCAGCAGTTCCCCCGGGACTAGGTACAATGAGCAGTTCTTC
CDR3aa: CASSSPGTRYNEQFF

j_gene: TRBJ2-3
d_gene: TRBD2
abundance: NA
v_gene: TRBV5-1
CDR3nt: TGCGCCAGCAGCACCGGGACTAGCGGGAGGGCCACAGATACGCAGTATTTT
CDR3aa: CASSTGTSGRATDTQYF

j_gene: TRBJ2-1
d_gene: NA
abundance: many
v_gene: TRBV7-2
CDR3nt: TGTGCCAGCAGCTTAAGCCCCGATACCATGGAGCAGTTCTTC
CDR3aa: CASSLSPDTMEQFF

j_gene: TRBJ1-1
d_gene: NA
abundance: many
v_gene: TRBV12-3/TRBV12-4
CDR3nt: TGTGCCAGCAGTTCTCAGGGGAACACTGAAGCTTTCTTT
CDR3aa: CASSSQGNTEAFF

j_gene: TRBJ2-7
d_gene: NA
abundance: many
v_gene: TRBV7-2
CDR3nt: TGTGCCAGCAGCCCTCCCTCGGACGAGCAGTACTTC
CDR3aa: CASSPPSDEQYF

j_gene: TRBJ2-7
d_gene: NA
abundance: many
v_gene: TRBV7-2
CDR3nt: TGTGCCAGCAGTCAATCCCAGACATACGAGCAGTACTTC
CDR3aa: CASSQSQTYEQYF

j_gene: TRBJ2-1
d_gene: TRBD1
abundance: NA
v_gene: TRBV20-1
CDR3nt: TGCAGTGCTAGAGAGATGTGGGACAGGACCACCTACACGGGCAATGAGCAGTTCTTC
CDR3aa: CSAREMWDRTTYTGNEQFF

j_gene: TRBJ1-1
d_gene: TRBD1
abundance: few
v_gene: TRBV6-6
CDR3nt: TGTGCCAGCACTCCGGGAGGGGGCGCTTGGTCGGACACTGAAGCTTTCTTT
CDR3aa: CASTPGGGAWSDTEAFF

j_gene: TRBJ2-2
d_gene: TRBD1
abundance: many
v_gene: TRBV12-3/TRBV12-4
CDR3nt: TGTGCCAGCAGTTGGACAGGGAACACCGGGGAGCTGTTTTTT
CDR3aa: CASSWTGNTGELFF

j_gene: TRBJ1-4
d_gene: TRBD1
abundance: NA
v_gene: TRBV18
CDR3nt: TGTGCCAGCTCGGACGGGACAGGGGAAGAAAAACTGTTTTTT
CDR3aa: CASSDGTGEEKLFF

j_gene: TRBJ2-7
d_gene: NA
abundance: NA
v_gene: TRBV2
CDR3nt: TGTGCCAGCAGGCCCCTGGGTTACGAGCAGTACTTC
CDR3aa: CASRPLGYEQYF

j_gene: TRBJ2-2
d_gene: TRBD2
abundance: few
v_gene: TRBV7-2
CDR3nt: TGTGCCAGCAGCACAATCCCCGGGGGGATGAGCGGGGAGCTGTTTTTT
CDR3aa: CASSTIPGGMSGELFF

j_gene: TRBJ1-5
d_gene: TRBD1
abundance: NA
v_gene: TRBV6-6
CDR3nt: TGTGCCAGCAGTTACTCTTCGTTAGGACAGGGTCGGCAGCCCCAGCATTTT
CDR3aa: CASSYSSLGQGRQPQHF

j_gene: TRBJ2-1
d_gene: TRBD1
abundance: few
v_gene: TRBV11-3
CDR3nt: TGTGCCAGCAGCTTAGGCAGGGGGCCCCACAATGAGCAGTTCTTC
CDR3aa: CASSLGRGPHNEQFF

j_gene: TRBJ2-5
d_gene: NA
abundance: few
v_gene: TRBV10-3
CDR3nt: TGTGCCATTCACGGGGATACCCAAGAGACCCAGTACTTC
CDR3aa: CAIHGDTQETQYF